This TCR beta chain was documented in a study of CD8 T cells in ankylosing spondylitis. Findings and caveats of the study: Earlier reports found some motif variants in synovial fluid and blood in reactive arthritis. From matched ankylosing spondylitis synovial fluid, disease-linked clones were reportedly recovered at significantly enriched levels.

Trimming took off 0 bases at V and 7 bases at J, with 14 bases between the two ends. Per the germline V gene, CDR1 is MNHEY and CDR2 is SMNVEV (reference sequence). This CDR3 comprises 15 residues. Construction of TCR beta libraries was performed using quantitative 5'-RACE with molecular barcodes. MiXCR, run by TCRdb on the 5' RACE reads, gives a single entry per CDR3 protein. The sample lists roughly 230,000 distinct CDR3 sequences; more than 15% were seen once. As concerns this clonotype: Its antigen remains unknown.

The sequence was collected from a male donor with ankylosing spondylitis or in good health (not recorded which). Material for sequencing was blood, either unsorted or a sorted T cell fraction (not recorded which). The rearrangement links TRBV27 to TRBJ2-3; the D gene is possibly TRBD2 (6 bases). The CDR3 spells CASSLSAGMENTQYF. CDR3 nucleotides: TGTGCCAGCAGTTTATCGGCGGGAATGGAGAATACGCAGTATTTT.